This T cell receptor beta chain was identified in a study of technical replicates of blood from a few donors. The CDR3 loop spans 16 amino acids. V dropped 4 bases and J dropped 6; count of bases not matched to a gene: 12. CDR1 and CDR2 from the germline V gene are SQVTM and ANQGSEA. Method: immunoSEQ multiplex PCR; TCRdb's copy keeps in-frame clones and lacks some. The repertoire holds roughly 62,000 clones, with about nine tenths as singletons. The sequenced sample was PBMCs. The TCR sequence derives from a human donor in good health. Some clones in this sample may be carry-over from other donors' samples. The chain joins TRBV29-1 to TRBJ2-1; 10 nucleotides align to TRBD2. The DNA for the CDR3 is TGCAGCGTTGCCACCTCCTTAGCGGGGGGCGGCAATGAGCAGTTCTTC. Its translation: CSVATSLAGGGNEQFF.